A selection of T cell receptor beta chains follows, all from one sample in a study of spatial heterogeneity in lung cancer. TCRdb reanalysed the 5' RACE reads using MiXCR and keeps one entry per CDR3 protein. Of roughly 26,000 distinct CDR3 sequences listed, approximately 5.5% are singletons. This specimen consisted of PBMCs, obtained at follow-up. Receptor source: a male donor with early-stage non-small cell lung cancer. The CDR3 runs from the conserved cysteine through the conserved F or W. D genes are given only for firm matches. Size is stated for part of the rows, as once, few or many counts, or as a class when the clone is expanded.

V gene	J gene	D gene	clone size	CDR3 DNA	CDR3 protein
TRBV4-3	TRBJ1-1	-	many	TGCGCCAGCAGCCAAGATCTGCTGTTGAACACTGAAGCTTTCTTT	CASSQDLLLNTEAFF
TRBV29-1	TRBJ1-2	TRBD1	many	TGCAGCGTTGAGGGACAGGGCGGCTACACCTTC	CSVEGQGGYTF
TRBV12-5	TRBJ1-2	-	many	TGTGCTAGTGCCCCCGGGGGGTATGGCTACACCTTC	CASAPGGYGYTF
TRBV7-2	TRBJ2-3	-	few	TGTGCCAGCAGCTCCCCCCCGGGGCGGCAGTATTTT	CASSSPPGRQYF
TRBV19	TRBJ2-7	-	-	TGTGCCAGTAGTATAACGGCTAGACGCGAGCAGTACTTC	CASSITARREQYF
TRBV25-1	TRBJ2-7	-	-	TGTGCCAGCAGTGATTCGGGGACACTTACCTACGAGCAGTACTTC	CASSDSGTLTYEQYF
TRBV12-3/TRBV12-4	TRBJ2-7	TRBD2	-	TGTGCCAGCAGCCCCTCATGGACTAGTGAGCAGTACTTC	CASSPSWTSEQYF
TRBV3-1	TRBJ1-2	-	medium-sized	TGTGCCAGCAGCCAAGATTGGCAGAGCCTCTATGGCTACACCTTC	CASSQDWQSLYGYTF
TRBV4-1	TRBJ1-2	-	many	TGCGCCAGCAGCCAAGAGTGGGGGGCGCACGGCTACACCTTC	CASSQEWGAHGYTF
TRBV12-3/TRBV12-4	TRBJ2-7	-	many	TGTGCCAGCAGCACGGTCGTGGCAGCTCCCGAGCAGTACTTC	CASSTVVAAPEQYF
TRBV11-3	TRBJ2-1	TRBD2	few	TGTGCCAGCAGCCCGAACTCACTAGCGGCGGGAGGCAATGAGCAGTTCTTC	CASSPNSLAAGGNEQFF
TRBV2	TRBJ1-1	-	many	TGTGCCAGCAGTGAACAGGGGACTGAAGCTTTCTTT	CASSEQGTEAFF
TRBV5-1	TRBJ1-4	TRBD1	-	TGCGCCAGCAGCTGGTCAACAGGGGAACTGTTTTTT	CASSWSTGELFF
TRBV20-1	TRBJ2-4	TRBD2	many	TGCAGTGCTAGAGGCGCCCCGGAGAGGAGTGGGCGGGAGGCCCAAAACATTCAGTACTTC	CSARGAPERSGREAQNIQYF
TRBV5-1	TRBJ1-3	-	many	TGCGCCAGCAGCCCTGGGACAACCGGAAACACCATATATTTT	CASSPGTTGNTIYF
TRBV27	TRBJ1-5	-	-	TGTGCCAGCAGGAACCTCCAGGGGAGCAATCAGCCCCAGCATTTT	CASRNLQGSNQPQHF
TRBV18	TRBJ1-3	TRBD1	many	TGTGCCAGCTCATCAGAGGGGACAGCCTTAAGCTCTGGAAACACCATATATTTT	CASSSEGTALSSGNTIYF
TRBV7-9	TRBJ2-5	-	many	TGTGCCAGCAGCTTACCCTATCAAGAGACCCAGTACTTC	CASSLPYQETQYF
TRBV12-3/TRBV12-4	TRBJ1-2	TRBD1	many	TGTGCCAGCAGTCCGGACAGGGTAGGCTACACCTTC	CASSPDRVGYTF
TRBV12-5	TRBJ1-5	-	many	TGTGCTAGCAAGACAGGATATCAGCCCCAGCATTTT	CASKTGYQPQHF